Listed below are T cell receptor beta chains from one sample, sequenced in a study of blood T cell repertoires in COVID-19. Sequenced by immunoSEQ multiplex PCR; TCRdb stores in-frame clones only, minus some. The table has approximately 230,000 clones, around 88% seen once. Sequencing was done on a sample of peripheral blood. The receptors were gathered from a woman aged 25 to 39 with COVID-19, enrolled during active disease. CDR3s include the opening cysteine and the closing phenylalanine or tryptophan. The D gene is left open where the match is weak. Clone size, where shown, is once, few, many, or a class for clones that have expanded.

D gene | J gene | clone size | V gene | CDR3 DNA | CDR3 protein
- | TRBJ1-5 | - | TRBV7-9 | TGTGCCAGCAGCTTAACGGATCAGCCCCAGCATTTT | CASSLTDQPQHF
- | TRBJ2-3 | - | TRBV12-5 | TGTGCTAGTGGGGGGGACTCCTCCTTTTCCCATACGCAGTATTTT | CASGGDSSFSHTQYF
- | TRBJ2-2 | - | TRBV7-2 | TGTGCCAGCAGCTTCGGGATGAACACCGGGGAGCTGTTTTTT | CASSFGMNTGELFF
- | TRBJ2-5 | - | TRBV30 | TGTGCCTGGGGCCAGGGTAGGGAGACCCAGTACTTC | CAWGQGRETQYF
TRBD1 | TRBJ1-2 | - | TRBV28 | TGTGCCAGCAGGCCTGGACAGGGGAACTATGGCTACACCTTC | CASRPGQGNYGYTF
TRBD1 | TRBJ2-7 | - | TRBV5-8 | TGTGCCAGCAGCCATACAGGGGATACGTACGAGCAGTACTTC | CASSHTGDTYEQYF
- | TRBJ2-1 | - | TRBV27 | TGTGCCAGCAGTTTAATAGCGGCTTACAATGAGCAGTTCTTC | CASSLIAAYNEQFF
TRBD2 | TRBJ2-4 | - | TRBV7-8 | TGTGCCAGCAGCCCCGGGCGGCTAGCGGGCATAGCCAAAAACATTCAGTACTTC | CASSPGRLAGIAKNIQYF
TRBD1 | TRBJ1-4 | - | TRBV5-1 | TGCGCCAGCAGCTTGGGGGACAGGGGAATTCGCGAAAAACTGTTTTTT | CASSLGDRGIREKLFF
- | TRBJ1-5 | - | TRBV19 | TGTGCCAGTAGTATAACCAGGGTGGGCAATCAGCCCCAGCATTTT | CASSITRVGNQPQHF
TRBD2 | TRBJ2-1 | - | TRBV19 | TGTGCCAGTTCCGGGACTAGCGGGGACAATGAGCAGTTCTTC | CASSGTSGDNEQFF
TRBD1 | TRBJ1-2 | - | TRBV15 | TGTGCCACCAGCAGAGATCGGGGCCGGGACAGGGAGGAGGGCACCTTC | CATSRDRGRDREEGTF
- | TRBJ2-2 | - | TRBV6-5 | TGTGCCAGCAGTTACTCGACAACTAACACCGGGGAGCTGTTTTTT | CASSYSTTNTGELFF
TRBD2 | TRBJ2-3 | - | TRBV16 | TGTGCCAGCAGCCACCGTGGACTAGTAAACACAGATACGCAGTATTTT | CASSHRGLVNTDTQYF
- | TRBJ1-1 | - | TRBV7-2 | TGTGCCAGCAGGTGGAAGATGGGAGAGAACACTGAAGCTTTCTTT | CASRWKMGENTEAFF
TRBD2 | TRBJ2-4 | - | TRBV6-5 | TGTGCCGGAGCCCAAACTAGCGGGAAAAACATTCAGTACTTC | CAGAQTSGKNIQYF
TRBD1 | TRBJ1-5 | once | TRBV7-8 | TGTGCCAGCAGCCGTATCCGGGACAGCCTAAATCAGCCCCAGCATTTT | CASSRIRDSLNQPQHF
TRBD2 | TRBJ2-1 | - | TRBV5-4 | TGTGCCAGCAGCTCGGCTAGCGGGGCCCAGTTCTTC | CASSSASGAQFF
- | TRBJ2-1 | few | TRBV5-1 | TGCGCCAGCAGCCCACGGACAGACGGCGATGAGCAGTTCTTC | CASSPRTDGDEQFF
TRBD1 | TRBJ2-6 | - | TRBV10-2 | TGCGCCAGTCAAAGACAGGGAACCCGTCCTCTCTCTGGGGCCAACGTCCTGACTTTC | CASQRQGTRPLSGANVLTF
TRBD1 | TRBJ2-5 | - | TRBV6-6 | TGTGCCAGTGGGACAGGGCAAGAGACCCAGTACTTC | CASGTGQETQYF
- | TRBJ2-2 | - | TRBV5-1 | TGCGCCAGCAGCTTGGAGGTTCAGGGAGGCACCGGGGAGCTGTTTTTT | CASSLEVQGGTGELFF
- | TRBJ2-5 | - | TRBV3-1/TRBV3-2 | TGTGCCAGCAGCCAAGATCCGCAGGTTGAGACCCAGTACTTC | CASSQDPQVETQYF
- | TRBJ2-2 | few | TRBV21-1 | TGTGCCAGCAGCAAAGACTGTAGGACAGGGACACACGCGAACACCGGGGAGCTGTTTTTT | CASSKDCRTGTHANTGELFF
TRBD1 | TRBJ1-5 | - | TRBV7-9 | TGTGCCAGCAGCTTAGGAGGGGGCGAAAATCAGCCCCAGCATTTT | CASSLGGGENQPQHF
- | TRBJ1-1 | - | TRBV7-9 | TGTGCCAGCAGCCCCCCGGGACTAGGCACTGAAGCTTTCTTT | CASSPPGLGTEAFF
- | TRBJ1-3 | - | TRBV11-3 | TGTGCCAGCAGCTTAGGAGAAGCTGGAAACACCATATATTTT | CASSLGEAGNTIYF
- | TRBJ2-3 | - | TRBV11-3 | TGTGCCAGCAGCCCCACTCGGACAGTGTTTAGCACAGATACGCAGTATTTT | CASSPTRTVFSTDTQYF
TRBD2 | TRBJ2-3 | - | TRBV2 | TGTGCCAGCAGGGGGACTAGCGGATCCGATACGCAGTATTTT | CASRGTSGSDTQYF
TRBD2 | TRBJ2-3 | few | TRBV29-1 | TGCAGCGTTGGATCGCGGGGGGGCACAGATACGCAGTATTTT | CSVGSRGGTDTQYF
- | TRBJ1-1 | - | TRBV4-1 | TGCGCCAGCAGCCAAGGGGGCGGTTGGAACACTGAAGCTTTCTTT | CASSQGGGWNTEAFF
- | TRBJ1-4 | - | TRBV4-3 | TGCGCCAGCAGCCAAGAGGGTCCCGGAGCAACTAATGAAAAACTGTTTTTT | CASSQEGPGATNEKLFF
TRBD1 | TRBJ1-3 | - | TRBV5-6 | TGTGCCAACAGGGGACAGGGTTCTGGAAACACCATATATTTT | CANRGQGSGNTIYF
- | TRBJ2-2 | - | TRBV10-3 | TGTGCCATCAAATCGAGTCGCTTGAACACCGGGGAGCTGTTTTTT | CAIKSSRLNTGELFF
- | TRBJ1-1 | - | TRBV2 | TGTGCCAGCAGTGATGGCAGGGGGAACACTGAAGCTTTCTTT | CASSDGRGNTEAFF
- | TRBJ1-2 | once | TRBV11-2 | TGTGCCAGCAGCTTAGAGGCCAGTTATTCCTATGGCTACACCTTC | CASSLEASYSYGYTF
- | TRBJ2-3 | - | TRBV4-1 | TGCGCCAGCAGCCAAGAGGGCATAACCTCTAGCACAGATACGCAGTATTTT | CASSQEGITSSTDTQYF
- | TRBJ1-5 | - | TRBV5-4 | TGTGCCAGCAGCTCGGGGGGGCATAATCAGCCCCAGCATTTT | CASSSGGHNQPQHF
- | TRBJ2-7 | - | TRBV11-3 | TGTGCCAGCAGCCAAGGGGTTGGCTACGAGCAGTACTTC | CASSQGVGYEQYF
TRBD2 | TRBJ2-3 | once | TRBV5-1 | TGCGCCAGCAGCTCGAGACTAGCGGGAGTCGGAGATACGCAGTATTTT | CASSSRLAGVGDTQYF
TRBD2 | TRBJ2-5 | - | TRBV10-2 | TGCGCCAGCAGTAATAGCGGGGGGGCCGGAGAGACCCAGTACTTC | CASSNSGGAGETQYF
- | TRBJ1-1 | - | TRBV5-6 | TGTGCCAGCAGCTTGGCAGGGTCAGGGGCTGAAGCTTTCTTT | CASSLAGSGAEAFF
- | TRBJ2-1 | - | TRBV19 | TGTGCCAGTAGTGCGGCGACAGAGAAAGATTACAATGAGCAGTTCTTC | CASSAATEKDYNEQFF
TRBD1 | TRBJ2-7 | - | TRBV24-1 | TGTGCCACCAGTGACTCCGGGACAGAACCGTACGAGCAGTACTTC | CATSDSGTEPYEQYF
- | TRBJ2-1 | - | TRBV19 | TGTGCCAGTAGTCCCAAGGGTCTAGCGACTACCTACAATGAGCAGTTCTTC | CASSPKGLATTYNEQFF
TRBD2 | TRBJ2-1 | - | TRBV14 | TGTGCCAGCAGCCAAGCCTTAGCGGGAGTTGACAATGAGCAGTTCTTC | CASSQALAGVDNEQFF
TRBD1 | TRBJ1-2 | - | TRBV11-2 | TGTGCCAGCAGCCCAACAGGGGAACTATATGGCTACACCTTC | CASSPTGELYGYTF
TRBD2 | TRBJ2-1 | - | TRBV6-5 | TGTGCCAGCATCAAAAGCGGGGGGGACAATGAGCAGTTCTTC | CASIKSGGDNEQFF